Shown below are 8 T cell receptor beta chains from a single sample sequenced in a study of shared clonotypes between healthy human individuals. Method: immunoSEQ multiplex PCR; TCRdb's copy keeps in-frame clones and lacks some. Among millions of clones listed, less than 95% were seen once. Naive CD8 cells lacked CD45RO, underwent positive selection for CCR7 and left out terminally differentiated effector memory CD45RA+ cells. Sequenced material: naive CD8+ T cells sorted from blood. The receptors stem from a man between 18 and 35 years old in good health.

The chain combines TRBV2 with TRBJ2-5; D gene uncertain. CDR3 length: 15 residues. Germline assignment: CDR1 SNHLY and CDR2 FYNNEI. The V and J ends lost 4 bases and 2 bases respectively, with 14 bases between them. The CDR3 spells CASSGHGASQETQYF. The CDR3 nucleotides are TGTGCCAGCAGTGGACACGGAGCGTCACAAGAGACCCAGTACTTC.

As for this clone: The sample contains more than one DNA sequence encoding this CDR3. This chain links TRBV9 with TRBJ2-7; D ambiguous. The ends were cut back, 2 bases at V and 0 bases at J, with 9 bases in the middle. The length of the CDR3 is 14 residues. CDR1 SGDLS and CDR2 YYNGEE come from the germline V gene. CDR3 coding DNA: TGTGCCAGCAGCGTGGCGTCTTCCTCCTACGAGCAGTACTTC. Its translation: CASSVASSSYEQYF.

The rearrangement links TRBV4-1 to TRBJ2-1; perhaps D is TRBD1 or TRBD2 (5 bases each). V gave up 5 bases and J gave up 5 bases, with 16 bases separating them. CDR3 length: 15 amino acids. Germline-derived CDR1 and CDR2 are MGHRA and YSYEKL. The CDR3 region is CASSFRDGVNNEQFF. CDR3 bases: TGCGCCAGCAGCTTCCGGGACGGAGTCAACAATGAGCAGTTCTTC.

The CDR3 sequence: CASSFSGQTDTQYF. The CDR3 nucleotides read TGTGCCAGCAGCTTTAGTGGACAAACAGATACGCAGTATTTT. The V call is TRBV11-2, the J call TRBJ2-3, with a tentative D call TRBD1 (5 bases). The length of the CDR3 is 14 residues. The V gene lost 3 bases and the J gene lost 3 bases, with 10 bases spanning the gap. Germline CDR1 SGHAT, CDR2 FQNNGV.

The chain carries TRBV9 and TRBJ1-2; tentatively, D is TRBD1 (5 bases). This CDR3 is 16 amino acids long. Germline V CDR1 and CDR2: SGDLS, YYNGEE. V was shortened by 3 bases and J by 2 bases, with 17 bases between the two germline ends. This CDR3 reads CASSAPLGHNNYGYTF. CDR3 DNA: TGTGCCAGCAGCGCCCCCTTAGGACACAACAACTATGGCTACACCTTC.

The chain is built from TRBV9 and TRBJ2-3, with TRBD2 matching 8 bases. This CDR3 spans 18 amino acids. Looked up from germline, CDR1 is SGDLS and CDR2 is YYNGEE. V dropped 0 bases and J dropped 0; count of bases not matched to a gene: 9. The CDR3 protein is CASSVEVSGALSTDTQYF. The CDR3 DNA reads as TGTGCCAGCAGCGTAGAGGTTAGCGGGGCTTTAAGCACAGATACGCAGTATTTT.

The chain combines TRBV29-1 with TRBJ2-1; 8 positions match TRBD1. V gave up 7 bases and J gave up 3 bases; unmatched junction bases: 5. Germline V gives CDR1 SQVTM, CDR2 ANQGSEA. This CDR3 comprises 13 residues. Here the CDR3 reads CSGTTGGYNEQFF. Here the CDR3 DNA reads TGCAGCGGTACAACAGGGGGCTACAATGAGCAGTTCTTC.

The V and J genes are TRBV25-1 and TRBJ1-2; D gene ambiguous. The CDR3 sequence is 12 residues long. The germline V gene has CDR1 MGHDK and CDR2 SYGVNS. V was cut by 9 bases and J by 8 bases, with 16 bases left in between. CDR3 region: CASSDPLGGYTF. The CDR3 bases are TGTGCCAGTTCTGACCCGCTGGGGGGCTACACCTTC.